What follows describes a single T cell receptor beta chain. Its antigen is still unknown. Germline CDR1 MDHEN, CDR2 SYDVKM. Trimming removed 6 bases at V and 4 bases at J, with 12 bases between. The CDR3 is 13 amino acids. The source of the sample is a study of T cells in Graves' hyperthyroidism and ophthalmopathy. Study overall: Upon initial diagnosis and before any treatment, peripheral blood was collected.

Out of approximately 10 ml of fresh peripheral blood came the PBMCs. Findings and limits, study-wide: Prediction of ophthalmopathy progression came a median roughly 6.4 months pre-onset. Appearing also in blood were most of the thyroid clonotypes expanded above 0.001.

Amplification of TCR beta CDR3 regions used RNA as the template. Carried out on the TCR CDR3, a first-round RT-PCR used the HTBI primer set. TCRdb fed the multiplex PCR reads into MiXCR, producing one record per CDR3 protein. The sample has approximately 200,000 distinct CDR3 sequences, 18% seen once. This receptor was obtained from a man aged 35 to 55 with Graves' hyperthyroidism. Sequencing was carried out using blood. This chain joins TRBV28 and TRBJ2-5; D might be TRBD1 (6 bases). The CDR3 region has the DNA TGTGCCAGCAGCCAAAACAGGGCAGAGACCCAGTACTTC. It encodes CASSQNRAETQYF. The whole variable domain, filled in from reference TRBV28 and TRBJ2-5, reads DVKVTQSSRYLVKRTGEKVFLECVQDMDHENMFWYRQDPGLGLRLIYFSYDVKMKEKGDIPEGYSVSREKKERFSLILESASTNQTSMYLCASSQNRAETQYFGPGTRLLVL.